Sequencing of this T cell receptor (beta chain) was carried out in a study of blood T cells in healthy people across ages. Germline lookup yields CDR1 MNHEY and CDR2 SVGEGT. V lost 4 bases to trimming and J lost 4 bases; unmatched junction nucleotides: 8. The length of the CDR3 is 16 residues. Alongside a J-beta primer mix, a sample-barcoded 5' primer served in a second PCR lasting about 7 to 12 cycles. TCRdb re-called the 5' RACE reads with MiXCR, one entry per CDR3 protein. The sample contains fewer than 950,000 distinct CDR3 sequences, 35% to 40% of which appear only once. The study, taken as a whole, reports: One million T cells yielded diversity estimates that were considered underestimates. Higher diversity and more naive CD4+ cells were features of long-lived donors, compared to aged donors. Unsorted PBMC input precluded a conclusive naive versus antigen-experienced comparison.

In the case of this clonotype: Antigen unknown.

The chain combines TRBV6-2 or TRBV6-3 with TRBJ2-3; TRBD2 agrees at 10 bases. Material for sequencing was blood. This clonotype was obtained from a man aged 18 to 29 in good health. The CDR3 reads CASSSPGLAFADTQYF. CDR3 coding DNA: TGTGCCAGCAGTTCTCCGGGACTAGCGTTCGCAGATACGCAGTATTTT.